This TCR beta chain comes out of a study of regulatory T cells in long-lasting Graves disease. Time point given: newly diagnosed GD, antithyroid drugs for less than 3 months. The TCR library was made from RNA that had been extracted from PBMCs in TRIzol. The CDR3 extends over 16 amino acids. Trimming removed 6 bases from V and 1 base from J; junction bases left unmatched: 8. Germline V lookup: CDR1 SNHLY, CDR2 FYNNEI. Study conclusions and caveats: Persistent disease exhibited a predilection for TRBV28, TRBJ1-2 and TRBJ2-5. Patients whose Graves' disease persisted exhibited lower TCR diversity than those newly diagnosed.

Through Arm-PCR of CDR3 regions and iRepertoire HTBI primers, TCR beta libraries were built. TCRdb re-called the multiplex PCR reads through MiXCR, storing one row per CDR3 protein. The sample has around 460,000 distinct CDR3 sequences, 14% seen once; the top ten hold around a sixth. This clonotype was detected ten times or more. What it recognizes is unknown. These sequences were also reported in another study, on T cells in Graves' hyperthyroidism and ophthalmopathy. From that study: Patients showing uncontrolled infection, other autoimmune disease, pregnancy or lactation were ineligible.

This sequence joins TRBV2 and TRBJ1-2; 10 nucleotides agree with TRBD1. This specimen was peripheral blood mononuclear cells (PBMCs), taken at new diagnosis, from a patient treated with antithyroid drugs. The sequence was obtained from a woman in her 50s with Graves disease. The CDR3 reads CASSLPGQGINYGYTF. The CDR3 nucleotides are TGTGCCAGCAGCCTACCGGGACAGGGGATTAACTATGGCTACACCTTC.